The 14 T cell receptor beta chains below come from one sample, sequenced in a study of cytomegalovirus exposure and HLA in healthy donors (dated by TCRdb to between 2016 and 2019). Libraries were constructed by the immunoSEQ multiplex PCR assay. As stored in TCRdb, this immuneACCESS dataset retains in-frame rearrangements with V and J assigned. A fraction of the clones does not appear; measured against another copy, unresolved V genes explain less than half of the discrepancy, and the remainder lacks a known reason. The table for this sample lists about 180,000 clones; 85% of them were counted only once. The ten top clones hold about 17% of the sample. The sequencing sample was made of PBMCs. These receptors were collected from a man between 18 and 29 years old in good health and CMV-seropositive.

The rearrangement joins TRBV28 to TRBJ2-3; 11 nucleotides align to TRBD2. V lost 7 bases and J lost 5; bases outside the gene matches: 8. This CDR3 comprises 15 residues. Germline CDR1 and CDR2: MDHEN and SYDVKM. CDR3 sequence: CASNLAGGHGDTQYF. The CDR3, as DNA: TGTGCCAGCAACCTAGCGGGAGGACATGGAGATACGCAGTATTTT.

The chain employs TRBV5-1 and TRBJ2-5; TRBD2 matches at 11 bases. The CDR3 contains 17 residues. V trimming: 1 base; J trimming: 4 bases; junction bases outside the gene matches: 9. The germline gives CDR1 SGHRS, CDR2 YFSETQ. This CDR3 is CASSLRLAGGGGETQYF. DNA of the CDR3: TGCGCCAGCAGCTTGCGGCTAGCGGGGGGCGGCGGAGAGACCCAGTACTTC.

The V and J genes are TRBV19 and TRBJ2-1; tentative D call: TRBD1 (5 bases). Trimming shortened V by 5 bases and J by 8 bases, and 10 bases separated the two germline ends. Germline CDR1 reads LNHDA; CDR2 reads SQIVND (reference sequence). The CDR3 is 12 amino acids. The CDR3 DNA reads as TGTGCCAGTAGTGTACAGGATTATGAGCAGTTCTTC. Translation: CASSVQDYEQFF. The entire variable domain, with the rest obtained from reference TRBV19 and TRBJ2-1, is as follows: DGGITQSPKYLFRKEGQNVTLSCEQNLNHDAMYWYRQDPGQGLRLIYYSQIVNDFQKGDIAEGYSVSREKKESFPLTVTSAQKNPTAFYLCASSVQDYEQFFGPGTRLTVL.

This sequence joins TRBV25-1 and TRBJ1-2; 7 bases match TRBD1. Germline lookup yields CDR1 MGHDK and CDR2 SYGVNS. This CDR3 has 13 amino acids. The trim removed 8 bases at V and 5 bases at J, leaving 8 bases unmatched. The DNA of the CDR3 is TGTGCCAGCGGAAGAGGGGGCTCTTATGGCTACACCTTC. It is translated as CASGRGGSYGYTF.

This clone was observed once. The chain employs TRBV19 and TRBJ2-1; TRBD2 aligns across 10 bases. Germline CDR1 and CDR2: LNHDA and SQIVND (reference sequence). The CDR3 sequence is 14 residues long. J gave up 6 bases and V 8 bases, and 7 bases lay outside the gene matches. CDR3 sequence reads: CASSLAGAGNEQFF. The CDR3 DNA follows: TGTGCCAGTTCTCTAGCGGGAGCGGGCAATGAGCAGTTCTTC.

The rearrangement joins TRBV28 to TRBJ2-7; 8 nucleotides align to TRBD2. CDR3 length: 14 amino acids. The germline V gene encodes CDR1 MDHEN and CDR2 SYDVKM. The V gene end was trimmed by 2 bases and the J gene end by 6 bases; junction bases not matched to a gene: 6. CDR3 sequence: CASSLLAGGREQYF. CDR3 DNA: TGTGCCAGCAGTTTACTGGCGGGAGGACGCGAGCAGTACTTC.

The genes are TRBV19 and TRBJ2-7, with TRBD1 matching 10 bases. The ends lost 4 bases at V and 3 bases at J; junction bases unmatched: 9. The length of the CDR3 is 16 residues. From germline, CDR1 is LNHDA and CDR2 SQIVND (reference sequence). The CDR3 DNA reads as TGTGCCAGTAGTACCATCGGGACAGGGGTTGTCTACGAGCAGTACTTC. Its protein product is CASSTIGTGVVYEQYF.

The V call is TRBV5-6, the J call TRBJ2-2; 8 positions match TRBD1. The CDR3 consists of 14 residues. The V gene's germline CDR1 is SGHDT and CDR2 YYEEEE. J lost 7 bases, V lost 4 bases, and 6 bases had no gene match. This chain's CDR3 is CASSGTTGGGELFF. The CDR3, as DNA: TGTGCCAGCAGCGGAACAACAGGGGGCGGGGAGCTGTTTTTT.

The chain uses TRBV7-9 and TRBJ2-1, with D tentatively TRBD2 (5 bases). This CDR3 is 17 amino acids long. V was shortened by 1 base and J by 0 bases, with 13 bases between the two germline ends. Per the germline V gene, CDR1 is SEHNR and CDR2 is FQNEAQ (reference sequence). The CDR3 bases are TGTGCCAGCAGCTTAGGTGCCGGGATCCGCTCCTACAATGAGCAGTTCTTC. Its protein is CASSLGAGIRSYNEQFF.

This chain connects TRBV19 to TRBJ1-5, with 9 bases aligning to TRBD1. The CDR3 extends over 14 amino acids. Germline V gives CDR1 LNHDA, CDR2 SQIVND (reference sequence). The trim removed 4 bases at V and 6 bases at J, leaving 4 bases unmatched. The CDR3 nucleotides are TGTGCCAGTAGTAACAGGGGGCTGGCTCAGCCCCAGCATTTT. It translates to CASSNRGLAQPQHF.

J is TRBJ2-5 and V is TRBV10-2, with 7 bases fitting TRBD2. J was trimmed by 4 bases and V by 4 bases; bases with no gene match: 12. The germline gives CDR1 WSHSY, CDR2 SAAADI. This CDR3 region has 16 residues. The chain's CDR3 is CASSADWGGGIETQYF. DNA for the CDR3: TGCGCCAGCAGTGCGGACTGGGGGGGAGGAATAGAGACCCAGTACTTC.

This chain joins TRBV15 and TRBJ1-1; D is unresolved. The CDR3 length is 15 residues. Germline V gives CDR1 LNHNV, CDR2 YYDKDF (reference sequence). Trimming cost V 1 base and J 1 base, with 10 bases left between them. The DNA for the CDR3 is TGTGCCACCAGCAGAGCGGCCTCAGGGAACACTGAAGCTTTCTTT. Encoded protein: CATSRAASGNTEAFF.

The gene calls are TRBV6-1 and TRBJ1-1; unclear D gene. The V gene's germline CDR1 is MNHNS and CDR2 SASEGT. V lost 3 bases to trimming and J lost 1 base, with 9 bases between them. The CDR3 covers 14 residues. The CDR3 loop is CASSDTAGNTEAFF. The CDR3 DNA reads as TGTGCCAGCAGTGACACGGCGGGGAACACTGAAGCTTTCTTT.

V is TRBV30 and J is TRBJ1-4; no firm D call. Trimming pared 1 base from V and 7 bases from J, leaving 16 bases between. This CDR3 is 15 amino acids long. From germline, CDR1 is GTSNPN and CDR2 SVGIG (reference sequence). The CDR3: CAWSAAYLRSEKLFF. The CDR3 coding sequence is TGTGCCTGGAGTGCCGCCTACCTAAGGAGTGAAAAACTGTTTTTT. The full variable domain, its missing parts supplied by reference TRBV30 and TRBJ1-4, is SQTIHQWPATLVQPVGSPLSLECTVEGTSNPNLYWYRQAAGRGLQLLFYSVGIGQISSEVPQNLSASRPQDRQFILSSKKLLLSDSGFYLCAWSAAYLRSEKLFFGSGTQLSVL.